This entry lists 27 T cell receptor beta chains sequenced from one sample in a study of blood T cell repertoires in COVID-19. Measured with immunoSEQ multiplex PCR; TCRdb has only the in-frame clones, and not every one. Among 120,000 to 150,000 clones listed, under 80% were seen once. The sample consisted of peripheral blood. The receptor set was obtained from a man aged 80 or over with acute or convalescent COVID-19.

The chain combines TRBV6-2 or TRBV6-3 with TRBJ2-5; TRBD2 might be the D (6 bases). CDR1 is MNHEY and CDR2 is SVGEGT in the germline V gene. V gave up 2 bases and J gave up 0 bases, with 16 bases separating them. The CDR3 runs to 17 residues. Here the CDR3 reads CASSYPEGRKNQETQYF. The CDR3 region has the DNA TGTGCCAGCAGTTACCCGGAGGGTCGGAAAAACCAAGAGACCCAGTACTTC.

The gene calls are TRBV6-1 and TRBJ1-5; D gene uncertain. The CDR3 covers 13 residues. Trimming pared 2 bases from V and 6 bases from J, leaving 8 bases between. The V gene's germline CDR1 is MNHNS and CDR2 SASEGT. CDR3 coding DNA: TGTGCCAGCAGTGAAAGCATTAGTCAGCCCCAGCATTTT. It encodes CASSESISQPQHF.

The J gene is TRBJ1-5, the V gene TRBV10-1; 8 nucleotides align to TRBD1. V lost 0 bases and J lost 5; bases outside the gene matches: 15. CDR1 and CDR2 (germline): WNHNN, SYGVQD (reference sequence). The CDR3 runs 19 residues. The CDR3 nucleotides are TGCGCCAGCAGTGAGTCTCTAACAGGGGGTCAGAACGGGGATCAGCCCCAGCATTTT. Protein: CASSESLTGGQNGDQPQHF.

This clone was seen only once. The gene calls are TRBV23-1 and TRBJ1-1, with D possibly being TRBD1 (6 bases). TRBV23-1 is sorted into the ORF group, with uncertain function. V dropped 10 bases and J dropped 7 bases, with 13 bases sitting between them. The CDR3 spans 11 residues. The CDR3 DNA follows: TGCGCCACCAGGGGAGGGGTTGAAGCTTTCTTT. This translates into CATRGGVEAFF.

The chain couples TRBV6-6 to TRBJ1-1; D possibly corresponds to TRBD1 (5 bases). The CDR3 loop spans 13 amino acids. From germline, CDR1 is MNHNY and CDR2 SVGAGI (reference sequence). The V end was cut by 8 bases, the J end by 1 base, with 11 bases between. CDR3 residues: CASRRTGNTEAFF. CDR3 bases: TGTGCCAGCCGACGCACAGGGAACACTGAAGCTTTCTTT.

CDR3 nucleotides: TGTGCCAGCAGTACTGGAGGGGCAGGGGGCCGTGAAAAACTGTTTTTT. This encodes CASSTGGAGGREKLFF. This sequence joins TRBV28 and TRBJ1-4, with 8 nucleotides matching TRBD1. The CDR3 loop spans 16 amino acids. The germline CDR1 and CDR2 sequences are MDHEN and SYDVKM. V gave up 5 bases and J gave up 7 bases; unmatched junction bases: 12.

V gene TRBV7-8 combines with J gene TRBJ2-2, with D possibly matching TRBD2 (6 bases). V lost 5 bases, J lost 2 bases, and 24 bases lay in between. Looked up from germline, CDR1 is SGHVS and CDR2 is FQNEAQ. The CDR3 totals 19 residues. CDR3 in amino acids: CASSAPRFSGGKNTGELFF. DNA for the CDR3: TGTGCCAGCAGCGCCCCCCGTTTCTCCGGGGGAAAAAACACCGGGGAGCTGTTTTTT.

The chain recombines TRBV4-3 with TRBJ2-3; D possibly corresponds to TRBD2 (6 bases). CDR1 and CDR2 from the germline V gene are LGHNA and YSLEER. The CDR3 has 18 amino acids. Trimming left V 4 bases short and J 6 bases short, with 26 bases between. In DNA, the CDR3 is TGCGCCAGCAGCCCCACCGCCAGCCTCGGGACTGTCCTGGATACGCAGTATTTT. It is translated as CASSPTASLGTVLDTQYF.

The chain joins TRBV2 to TRBJ2-7; 12 bases align to TRBD1. V dropped 6 bases and J dropped 10; count of bases not matched to a gene: 1. CDR1 and CDR2 (germline): SNHLY, FYNNEI. This CDR3 contains 11 residues. Written as DNA, the CDR3 is TGTGCCAGCAGGGGGACAGGGGGCCAGTACTTC. This encodes CASRGTGGQYF.

The rearrangement joins TRBV25-1 to TRBJ2-1, with D perhaps matching TRBD1 (6 bases). V dropped 4 bases and J dropped 4 bases, with 17 bases sitting between them. This CDR3 is 16 amino acids long. Germline assignment: CDR1 MGHDK and CDR2 SYGVNS. The CDR3 DNA reads TGTGCCAGCAGTGTCTCACAGGGTGGGTGGTACAATGAGCAGTTCTTC. This codes for CASSVSQGGWYNEQFF.

The chain uses TRBV7-2 and TRBJ2-7; TRBD1 aligns across 8 bases. The J segment lost 7 bases and the V segment lost 5 bases, leaving 10 bases of the junction unmatched. Germline CDR1 is SGHTA and CDR2 is FQGNSA. This CDR3 region has 14 residues. The CDR3 sequence is CASSAGQGLGEQYF. CDR3 coding DNA: TGTGCCAGCAGCGCCGGACAGGGACTCGGTGAGCAGTACTTC. Together with reference TRBV7-2 and TRBJ2-7, the CDR3 gives the full variable domain: GAGVSQSPSNKVTEKGKDVELRCDPISGHTALYWYRQSLGQGLEFLIYFQGNSAPDKSGLPSDRFSAERTGGSVSTLTIQRTQQEDSAVYLCASSAGQGLGEQYFGPGTRLTVT.

The V gene is TRBV28, the J gene TRBJ2-7, with D possibly being TRBD1 (6 bases). The CDR3 runs 16 residues. CDR1 MDHEN and CDR2 SYDVKM come from the germline V gene. Trimming removed 4 bases at V and 0 bases at J, with 16 bases between. DNA of the CDR3: TGTGCCAGCAGTTCGCTACTCAGGGGTAGCTCCTACGAGCAGTACTTC. Protein sequence: CASSSLLRGSSYEQYF. Full variable domain (rest looked up from reference TRBV28 and TRBJ2-7): DVKVTQSSRYLVKRTGEKVFLECVQDMDHENMFWYRQDPGLGLRLIYFSYDVKMKEKGDIPEGYSVSREKKERFSLILESASTNQTSMYLCASSSLLRGSSYEQYFGPGTRLTVT.

CDR3 DNA: TGTGCCAGTACAAGCGGCCCGAGAACGAACACCGGGGAGCTGTTTTTT. Translation: CASTSGPRTNTGELFF. The V gene is TRBV19, the J gene TRBJ2-2, with D possibly being TRBD2 (5 bases). CDR1 and CDR2 (germline): LNHDA, SQIVND (reference sequence). V was cut by 7 bases and J by 0 bases, with 15 bases left in between. This CDR3 region has 16 residues.

This clone was recorded a few times. This specimen includes other DNA sequences encoding the same CDR3. J is TRBJ2-2 and V is TRBV28; D is uncertain. Trimming removed 2 bases from V and 5 bases from J, with 6 bases in between. The CDR3 is 13 amino acids. Germline V gives CDR1 MDHEN, CDR2 SYDVKM. Written as DNA, the CDR3 is TGTGCCAGCAGTTTACTGCGGACCGGGGAGCTGTTTTTT. Translation: CASSLLRTGELFF.

This clone was counted between two and nine times. Distinct nucleotide sequences in the sample also encode this CDR3. This sequence joins TRBV29-1 and TRBJ2-7, with 10 bases fitting TRBD1. The CDR3 covers 12 residues. The trim removed 6 bases at V and 3 bases at J, leaving 2 bases unmatched. Germline loops: CDR1 SQVTM, CDR2 ANQGSEA. The CDR3 loop is CSVRTGGYEQYF. The CDR3 nucleotides read TGCAGCGTCCGGACAGGGGGCTACGAGCAGTACTTC.

This clone was seen once. The V call is TRBV29-1, the J call TRBJ2-7; no definite D call. There are 13 residues in the CDR3. In germline, CDR1 is SQVTM, CDR2 ANQGSEA. V was trimmed by 4 bases and J by 1 base, leaving 11 bases between them. CDR3 region: CSVVLTVSYEQYF. The CDR3 DNA reads TGCAGCGTTGTCCTCACAGTATCCTACGAGCAGTACTTC.

This clone is a singleton in its sample. The chain carries TRBV28 and TRBJ1-5; D remains ambiguous. CDR3 size: 10 residues. Trimming removed 9 bases at V and 6 bases at J, with 6 bases between. CDR1 and CDR2 (germline): MDHEN, SYDVKM. CDR3 sequence reads: CASSGQPQHF. CDR3 bases: TGTGCCAGTTCAGGTCAGCCCCAGCATTTT.

This clone came up a few times. The V and J genes are TRBV19 and TRBJ2-3, with 12 bases identical to TRBD2. Germline CDR1 LNHDA, CDR2 SQIVND (reference sequence). V shed 5 bases, J shed 7 bases, and the junction held 7 bases outside the gene matches. The length of the CDR3 is 15 residues. The CDR3: CASSPSSGGANTQYF. The DNA for the CDR3 is TGTGCCAGTAGTCCATCTAGCGGGGGGGCAAATACGCAGTATTTT.

This clone was detected a few times. This chain links TRBV29-1 with TRBJ2-2; 10 bases line up with TRBD1. CDR1 SQVTM and CDR2 ANQGSEA come from the germline V gene. The ends lost 3 bases at V and 2 bases at J; junction bases unmatched: 6. CDR3 length: 16 amino acids. The CDR3 is CSVEGSTGGNTGELFF. CDR3 nucleotides: TGCAGCGTTGAGGGGTCGACAGGGGGCAACACCGGGGAGCTGTTTTTT.

The chain is built from TRBV3-1 (or the pseudogene TRBV3-2) and TRBJ2-3, with 10 bases fitting TRBD2. The germline CDR1 and CDR2 sequences are LGHDT and YNNKEL (reference sequence). The CDR3 sequence is 16 residues long. V dropped 1 base and J dropped 1; count of bases not matched to a gene: 2. CDR3 sequence reads: CASSQGTSGGTDTQYF. The CDR3 DNA reads as TGTGCCAGCAGCCAAGGGACTAGCGGAGGCACAGATACGCAGTATTTT.

The chain couples TRBV5-1 to TRBJ2-2; the D gene is possibly TRBD1 (5 bases). CDR3 length equals 13 residues. V was shortened by 5 bases and J by 3 bases, with 8 bases between the two germline ends. From germline, CDR1 is SGHRS and CDR2 YFSETQ. The CDR3 loop reads CASRDRYTGELFF. In DNA, the CDR3 is TGCGCCAGCAGAGACAGATACACCGGGGAGCTGTTTTTT.

This rearrangement joins TRBV4-3 to TRBJ2-1, with D perhaps TRBD1 (5 bases). V shed 0 bases and J shed 10 bases, with 10 bases lying between them. Germline CDR1 reads LGHNA; CDR2 reads YSLEER. This CDR3 spans 13 amino acids. The CDR3 region is CASSQDRAPEQFF. The CDR3 bases are TGCGCCAGCAGCCAAGACAGGGCCCCGGAGCAGTTCTTC.

V usage is TRBV15 and J usage is TRBJ2-1; a weak D match, TRBD2 (6 bases). This CDR3 has 13 amino acids. Trimming cost V 8 bases and J 7 bases, with 15 bases left between them. Germline V CDR1 and CDR2: LNHNV, YYDKDF (reference sequence). The CDR3 DNA reads as TGTGCCACCGGGACCTACGGGAGAAATGAGCAGTTCTTC. This codes for CATGTYGRNEQFF.

This rearrangement joins TRBV4-1 to TRBJ2-3; 8 bases fit TRBD1. This CDR3 comprises 15 residues. Germline loops: CDR1 MGHRA, CDR2 YSYEKL. J was trimmed by 1 base and V by 6 bases; bases with no gene match: 6. For the CDR3, the DNA is TGCGCCAGCAGACCCAGGGGGCTTGGCACAGATACGCAGTATTTT. It is translated as CASRPRGLGTDTQYF.

This clone is classed as medium-sized. The chain joins TRBV7-9 to TRBJ2-1; TRBD2 is a possible D gene (5 bases). The CDR3 has 14 residues. Trimming shortened V by 1 base and J by 1 base, and 5 bases separated the two germline ends. Germline CDR1 SEHNR, CDR2 FQNEAQ (reference sequence). The CDR3 region is CASSLGLSYNEQFF. For the CDR3, the DNA is TGTGCCAGCAGCTTAGGACTATCCTACAATGAGCAGTTCTTC.

The chain uses TRBV5-1 and TRBJ2-3; the D is unclear. The V end was cut by 4 bases, the J end by 2 bases, with 11 bases between. CDR3 length: 14 residues. Germline V gives CDR1 SGHRS, CDR2 YFSETQ. CDR3: CASSNDTNTDTQYF. Written as DNA, the CDR3 is TGCGCCAGCAGCAACGACACCAACACAGATACGCAGTATTTT. Drawing the rest from reference TRBV5-1 and TRBJ2-3, the complete variable domain is KAGVTQTPRYLIKTRGQQVTLSCSPISGHRSVSWYQQTPGQGLQFLFEYFSETQRNKGNFPGRFSGRQFSNSRSEMNVSTLELGDSALYLCASSNDTNTDTQYFGPGTRLTVL.

This chain joins TRBV3-1 (or the pseudogene TRBV3-2) and TRBJ1-1, with D unclear. This CDR3 spans 11 amino acids. CDR1 and CDR2 (germline): LGHDT, YNNKEL (reference sequence). Between the trimmed V and J ends, which lost 1 base and 6 bases, there was a span of 3 bases. The CDR3 reads CASSQGAEAFF. Written as DNA, the CDR3 is TGTGCCAGCAGCCAAGGCGCTGAAGCTTTCTTT.